The TCR beta chain described here comes from a study of blood T cell repertoires in COVID-19. Germline V gene data show CDR1 as MGHRA and CDR2 as YSYEKL. The CDR3 has 17 residues. J lost 0 bases, V lost 1 base, and 7 bases had no gene match. The data were produced by immunoSEQ multiplex PCR, yet TCRdb's version contains in-frame clones alone and is incomplete. The sample carries about 190,000 clones, about 88% recorded once. Sequences were obtained from PBMCs or T cells enriched from blood (not recorded which). The V gene is TRBV4-1, the J gene TRBJ1-1; 8 nucleotides match TRBD1. The source of this sequence is a woman aged 40 to 50 in a cohort exposed to, infected with or recovered from COVID-19 (not recorded which). This CDR3 reads CASSQGRQGRMNTEAFF. The DNA of the CDR3 is TGCGCCAGCAGCCAAGGAAGACAGGGGAGAATGAACACTGAAGCTTTCTTT.